The clone carrying this T cell receptor (beta chain) occurred many times. This sample stems from a study of Graves' ophthalmopathy and Graves' hyperthyroidism. CDR3 regions of TCR beta were amplified from RNA transcripts. In the first round, RT-PCR was carried out with HTBI primers, and a multiplex PCR formed the second round. TCRdb reanalysed the multiplex PCR reads using MiXCR and keeps one entry per CDR3 protein. This sample has nearly 400,000 distinct CDR3 sequences, with 15% to 20% found just once. The CDR3 is 11 residues long. V lost 5 bases, J lost 10 bases, and 11 bases lay in between. This TCR was sampled from a woman between 18 and 29 years old with Graves' ophthalmopathy. The chain employs TRBV12-3 or TRBV12-4 and TRBJ1-2, with D perhaps matching TRBD1 (5 bases). The sequenced sample consisted of peripheral blood. The CDR3 region is CASSPGTFYTF. DNA for the CDR3: TGTGCCAGCAGTCCGGGGACTTTCTACACCTTC.